What follows are 28 T cell receptor beta chains derived from one specimen sequenced in a study of a mutant IDH1 vaccine in newly diagnosed glioma. Described time point: baseline, week 1 (first vaccination visit). The treatment is: pre-vaccination baseline after standard-of-care therapy. Sequencing was performed with immunoSEQ multiplex PCR; in TCRdb, only in-frame clones are kept and a portion is missing. Of 85,000 to 100,000 clones in the sample, roughly 78% were seen once. The sequenced sample was PBMCs, obtained from a glioma patient treated with radiotherapy, temozolomide or both. These receptors originate from a man in his forties or fifties with glioma.

The gene calls are TRBV19 and TRBJ2-7; 7 bases are shared with TRBD1. V lost 9 bases to trimming and J lost 2 bases; unmatched junction nucleotides: 4. CDR3 size: 12 residues. CDR1 is LNHDA and CDR2 is SQIVND in the germline V gene (reference sequence). In DNA, the CDR3 is TGTGCCAGCCAACAGGGGACCTACGAGCAGTACTTC. Residues: CASQQGTYEQYF.

This clone was counted between two and nine times. This chain links TRBV27 with TRBJ2-6; possibly TRBD1 for D (5 bases). This CDR3 contains 15 residues. The ends were cut back, 6 bases at V and 0 bases at J, with 9 bases in the middle. CDR1 is MNHEY, CDR2 SMNVEV, per germline (reference sequence). DNA of the CDR3: TGTGCCAGCAGACCCAGGGACTCTGGGGCCAACGTCCTGACTTTC. Translation: CASRPRDSGANVLTF.

This clone was seen more than once but under ten times. The chain uses TRBV11-2 and TRBJ2-3, with D possibly matching TRBD1 (5 bases). Germline V CDR1 and CDR2: SGHAT, FQNNGV. The V and J ends lost 5 bases and 0 bases respectively, with 18 bases between them. This CDR3 spans 17 amino acids. This CDR3 is CASSRTIGQGSTDTQYF. The DNA for the CDR3 is TGTGCCAGCAGCCGAACTATCGGGCAGGGAAGCACAGATACGCAGTATTTT.

The chain has TRBV6-5 and TRBJ1-5; D is uncertain. The V and J ends lost 6 bases and 0 bases respectively, with 3 bases between them. Germline CDR1 and CDR2: MNHEY and SVGAGI. The CDR3 contains 12 residues. The CDR3 here is CASRYSNQPQHF. CDR3 in DNA: TGTGCCAGCAGATATAGCAATCAGCCCCAGCATTTT.

The genes are TRBV7-2 and TRBJ1-3, with 11 bases aligning to TRBD1. The germline V gene encodes CDR1 SGHTA and CDR2 FQGNSA. The CDR3 has 17 amino acids. The trim removed 0 bases at V and 2 bases at J, leaving 3 bases unmatched. DNA for the CDR3: TGTGCCAGCAGCTTAGCTGGACAGGGGGCGGCTGGAAACACCATATATTTT. Its translation: CASSLAGQGAAGNTIYF.

The chain recombines TRBV5-1 with TRBJ1-4; D might be TRBD1 (5 bases). Per the germline V gene, CDR1 is SGHRS and CDR2 is YFSETQ. The germline V and J ends were trimmed by 1 base and 0 bases, with 16 bases remaining between them. CDR3 size: 18 residues. CDR3 nucleotide sequence: TGCGCCAGCAGCTTGCTAGAGACAGCCCTCTCAACTAATGAAAAACTGTTTTTT. It specifies CASSLLETALSTNEKLFF.

The genes are TRBV25-1 and TRBJ2-1, with D uncertain. The V gene's germline CDR1 is MGHDK and CDR2 SYGVNS. V lost 6 bases and J 6 bases, leaving 12 bases between the germline ends. The CDR3 is made up of 13 amino acids. The CDR3 spells CASRKVVSNEQFF. CDR3 DNA sequence: TGTGCCAGCAGAAAAGTGGTTTCCAATGAGCAGTTCTTC.

As to this clone: This may stem from a read error, because a much larger clone lies one nucleotide away. Other DNA sequences in the sample encode the same CDR3. V and J are TRBV6-1 and TRBJ2-2; D gene uncertain. The CDR3 extends over 12 amino acids. V lost 5 bases and J lost 4, with 5 bases in between. Germline-derived CDR1 and CDR2 are MNHNS and SASEGT. This chain's CDR3 is CASSTVTGELFF. The CDR3 DNA reads as TGTGCCAGCAGTACTGTCACCGGGGAGCTGTTTTTT.

This sequence joins TRBV7-2 and TRBJ2-7, with D perhaps matching TRBD1 (6 bases). V dropped 2 bases and J dropped 5 bases, with 13 bases sitting between them. The CDR3 has 14 residues. Germline loops: CDR1 SGHTA, CDR2 FQGNSA. The CDR3 DNA sequence: TGTGCCAGCAGCTTACAACAGGGAAGCCACGAGCAGTACTTC. Its protein product is CASSLQQGSHEQYF. The whole variable domain, filled in from reference TRBV7-2 and TRBJ2-7, reads GAGVSQSPSNKVTEKGKDVELRCDPISGHTALYWYRQSLGQGLEFLIYFQGNSAPDKSGLPSDRFSAERTGGSVSTLTIQRTQQEDSAVYLCASSLQQGSHEQYFGPGTRLTVT.

CDR3 protein: CASSGRGNGYTF. DNA for the CDR3: TGTGCCAGCTCGGGGAGGGGAAATGGCTACACCTTC. This rearrangement joins TRBV5-4 to TRBJ1-2; tentatively, D is TRBD1 (5 bases). CDR1 is SGHNT, CDR2 YYREEE, per germline (reference sequence). There are 12 residues in the CDR3. Trimming took 7 bases from V and 6 from J, leaving 13 bases between them.

For this clone: Different DNA sequences within this sample yield the same CDR3. The chain joins TRBV14 to TRBJ2-1, with 7 bases that match TRBD2. The V segment lost 4 bases and the J segment 1 base; nucleotides outside the gene matches: 1. This CDR3 has 14 amino acids. Germline values: CDR1 SGHDN, CDR2 FVKESK. CDR3: CASSRGGSYNEQFF. For the CDR3, the DNA is TGTGCCAGCAGCCGGGGGGGGTCCTACAATGAGCAGTTCTTC.

The V and J genes are TRBV9 and TRBJ2-3; 11 nucleotides agree with TRBD1. The CDR3 spans 15 residues. Unmatched junction bases numbered 9, after V lost 5 bases and J lost 7 bases. Germline V gene data show CDR1 as SGDLS and CDR2 as YYNGEE. CDR3 residues: CASSYRGQGAYTQYF. In DNA form, the CDR3 reads TGTGCCAGCAGTTACAGAGGACAGGGGGCTTATACGCAGTATTTT.

The chain carries TRBV5-1 and TRBJ2-7, with D possibly matching TRBD1 (6 bases). Trimming stripped 0 bases from V and 1 base from J, with 8 bases between. The CDR3 is 14 residues long. Germline V gene sequence: CDR1 SGHRS, CDR2 YFSETQ. CDR3 protein: CASSLATGSYEQYF. CDR3 bases: TGCGCCAGCAGCTTGGCCACAGGGTCCTACGAGCAGTACTTC.

V usage is TRBV11-1 and J usage is TRBJ2-1, with a tentative D call TRBD2 (5 bases). V was trimmed by 5 bases and J by 4 bases, leaving 18 bases between them. Germline assignment: CDR1 SGHAT and CDR2 FQDESV (reference sequence). The CDR3 loop spans 16 amino acids. The DNA of the CDR3 is TGTGCCAGCAGCACTATTACTAGGATAGGGTACAATGAGCAGTTCTTC. Its translation: CASSTITRIGYNEQFF.

V is TRBV25-1 and J is TRBJ2-1; TRBD1 might be the D (5 bases). The V end was cut by 2 bases, the J end by 1 base, with 6 bases between. CDR1 is MGHDK and CDR2 is SYGVNS in the germline V gene. The CDR3 consists of 14 residues. The CDR3 protein is CASSETGSYNEQFF. The DNA of the CDR3 is TGTGCCAGCAGTGAAACAGGATCCTACAATGAGCAGTTCTTC.

V usage is TRBV19 and J usage is TRBJ2-2; D is unresolved. The V and J ends lost 0 bases and 6 bases respectively, with 8 bases between them. The length of the CDR3 is 14 residues. Germline V CDR1 and CDR2: LNHDA, SQIVND (reference sequence). The CDR3 bases are TGTGCCAGTAGTATAGATCCGATACCCGGGGAGCTGTTTTTT. Protein: CASSIDPIPGELFF.

This chain links TRBV2 with TRBJ2-5; maybe TRBD2 (5 bases). Deletions cut 6 bases from V and 7 bases from J, with 15 bases between. Germline CDR1 reads SNHLY; CDR2 reads FYNNEI. The CDR3 sequence is 13 residues long. Here the CDR3 reads CASRGDTGGTQYF. CDR3 sequence (DNA): TGTGCCAGCAGGGGAGACACCGGTGGGACCCAGTACTTC.

The genes are TRBV10-1 and TRBJ2-7; 11 bases are shared with TRBD2. After removal of 4 bases from V and 2 bases from J, the junction contained 16 bases not matched to a gene. Germline V gene data show CDR1 as WNHNN and CDR2 as SYGVQD (reference sequence). The CDR3 consists of 19 residues. The CDR3 DNA reads TGCGCCAGCAGTGCGAGAAGACTAGCGGGATTCGCGTTAACCTACGAGCAGTACTTC. Protein product: CASSARRLAGFALTYEQYF.

The J gene is TRBJ2-3, the V gene TRBV5-8, with 8 bases aligning to TRBD1. There are 15 residues in the CDR3. Germline-derived CDR1 and CDR2 are SGHTS and YDEGEE. The junction had 6 bases not matched to a gene; V was cut back by 2 bases and J by 4 bases. The CDR3 spells CASSFRQGYADTQYF. The CDR3 DNA sequence: TGTGCCAGCAGCTTCCGACAGGGGTATGCAGATACGCAGTATTTT.

V and J are TRBV13 and TRBJ2-7; 12 positions match TRBD1. Germline CDR1 PRHDT, CDR2 FYEKMQ (reference sequence). The length of the CDR3 is 14 residues. The junction had 4 bases not matched to a gene; V was cut back by 8 bases and J by 2 bases. CDR3 nucleotides: TGTGCCAGCGGGGACAGGGGGCACCCCTACGAGCAGTACTTC. It specifies CASGDRGHPYEQYF.

The J gene is TRBJ2-5, the V gene TRBV23-1; tentative D call: TRBD1 (5 bases). TRBV23-1 falls under the ORF class, with uncertain function. The CDR3 consists of 13 residues. V was trimmed by 6 bases and J by 5 bases, leaving 13 bases between them. The CDR3 sequence: CASSRAHLETQYF. CDR3 bases: TGCGCCAGCAGCAGGGCCCATTTGGAGACCCAGTACTTC.

V and J are TRBV7-9 and TRBJ1-4; D is perhaps TRBD1 (5 bases). Trimming pared 3 bases from V and 7 bases from J, leaving 15 bases between. CDR1 is SEHNR and CDR2 is FQNEAQ in the germline V gene (reference sequence). CDR3 size: 15 residues. The CDR3 region is CASSFNRDPSEKLFF. CDR3 DNA sequence: TGTGCCAGCAGCTTCAACCGGGACCCCTCTGAAAAACTGTTTTTT. The full variable domain, in which reference TRBV7-9 and TRBJ1-4 provide the parts outside the CDR3, is DTGVSQNPRHKITKRGQNVTFRCDPISEHNRLYWYRQTLGQGPEFLTYFQNEAQLEKSRLLSDRFSAERPKGSFSTLEIQRTEQGDSAMYLCASSFNRDPSEKLFFGSGTQLSVL.

The CDR3 spells CASSLGRTTNEKLFF. For the CDR3, the DNA is TGTGCCAGCAGCCTCGGACGGACAACTAATGAAAAACTGTTTTTT. This chain connects TRBV14 to TRBJ1-4; D call uncertain. Trimming removed 4 bases from V and 0 bases from J, with 9 bases in between. This CDR3 comprises 15 residues. Germline V gives CDR1 SGHDN, CDR2 FVKESK.

This clone was seen only a few times. The chain recombines TRBV27 with TRBJ2-3; D gene ambiguous. V was pared by 4 bases and J by 6 bases, with 14 bases between. Germline CDR1 is MNHEY and CDR2 is SMNVEV (reference sequence). The CDR3 sequence is 14 residues long. In nucleotides, the CDR3 is TGTGCCAGCAGTTCCCACCTTTGGGCCGATACGCAGTATTTT. This translates into CASSSHLWADTQYF.

This clone appeared once. The genes are TRBV7-2 and TRBJ2-3, with TRBD1 matching over 7 bases. Germline V gene lookup returns CDR1 SGHTA and CDR2 FQGNSA. There are 16 residues in the CDR3. V lost 5 bases and J lost 2; bases outside the gene matches: 10. This CDR3 is CASSQGDSTHTDTQYF. Written as DNA, the CDR3 is TGTGCCAGCAGCCAAGGGGACAGTACCCACACAGATACGCAGTATTTT.

The chain carries TRBV7-2 and TRBJ2-2; 7 nucleotides align to TRBD1. The CDR3 totals 17 residues. The germline V gene encodes CDR1 SGHTA and CDR2 FQGNSA. Trimming removed 2 bases from V and 6 bases from J; junction bases left unmatched: 12. DNA for the CDR3: TGTGCCAGCAGCTTAAGAGTTGTCACAGGGGCGGCCGGGGAGCTGTTTTTT. Amino acid sequence: CASSLRVVTGAAGELFF.

J is TRBJ2-3 and V is TRBV9, with D possibly being TRBD2 (6 bases). The CDR3 consists of 19 residues. From germline, CDR1 is SGDLS and CDR2 YYNGEE. Trimming stripped 4 bases from V and 1 base from J, with 25 bases between. CDR3: CASSPRLMGGGSGTDTQYF. DNA for the CDR3: TGTGCCAGCAGCCCGAGACTAATGGGAGGAGGGTCGGGCACAGATACGCAGTATTTT.

The genes are TRBV9 and TRBJ2-2, with a tentative D call TRBD1 (6 bases). The CDR3 is made up of 15 amino acids. Germline V lookup: CDR1 SGDLS, CDR2 YYNGEE. Trimming left V 5 bases short and J 4 bases short, with 15 bases between. The CDR3 loop reads CASSLNRVGTGELFF. CDR3 in DNA: TGTGCCAGCAGTTTAAACAGGGTGGGCACCGGGGAGCTGTTTTTT.